These 4 T cell receptor beta chains share one sample of origin, sequenced in a study of shared clonotypes between healthy human individuals (TCRdb year 2020). Receptor libraries were prepared by the immunoSEQ multiplex PCR assay. The source is immuneACCESS, and TCRdb retained only in-frame sequences with V and J called. Part of the clones is not carried over; for the studies checked, unresolved V genes explain less than half of this, and the remainder is unexplained. Present in this sample are about 2.4 million clones, under 95% of which were seen just once. Of the sample, around 0.4% falls within the top ten clones. Sequencing was done on a sample of naive CD4+ T cells from PBMCs. Sample cell subset or site, as interpreted from the label and publication: CD45RA+ positively selected. These receptors were collected from a man between 18 and 35 years old in good health. Some clones in this sample may be carry-over from other donors' samples.

In the case of this clone: The sample has other DNA sequences that encode this CDR3 too. CDR3 in DNA: TGTGCCAGCAGCCTAGGGGGCGGCGAGCAGTACTTC. It yields the protein CASSLGGGEQYF. The genes are TRBV28 and TRBJ2-7; TRBD1 matches at 7 bases. CDR1 and CDR2 (germline): MDHEN, SYDVKM. J gave up 6 bases and V 6 bases, and 5 bases lay outside the gene matches. CDR3 length: 12 residues.

This clone was seen a single time. At one end the junction does not follow the germline gene, possibly because of a read error. V gene TRBV10-1 combines with J gene TRBJ2-7, with D possibly TRBD2 on 5 matching bases. The CDR3 runs to 14 residues. Per germline, CDR1 WNHNN and CDR2 SYGVQD (reference sequence). CDR3 nucleotides: TGCGCCAGCAGTGAGCCCTCGGACTGCTACGGGCAGTACTTC. Its translation: CASSEPSDCYGQYF.

V and J are TRBV2 and TRBJ1-2; no reliable D call. Trimming removed 1 base from V and 6 bases from J, with 9 bases in between. The CDR3 covers 13 residues. CDR1 is SNHLY, CDR2 FYNNEI, per germline. For the CDR3, the DNA is TGTGCCAGCAGTGAAGACCTACAGAATGGCTACACCTTC. This codes for CASSEDLQNGYTF.

V and J are TRBV19 and TRBJ2-1; the match to TRBD1 covers 9 bases. The CDR3 spans 16 residues. V shed 6 bases and J 4 bases; nucleotides not matched to a gene: 10. CDR1 is LNHDA and CDR2 is SQIVND in the germline V gene (reference sequence). CDR3 loop: CASSYSGGTGYNEQFF. The CDR3 DNA reads as TGTGCCAGTAGCTATTCTGGGGGGACAGGGTACAATGAGCAGTTCTTC. Using reference TRBV19 and TRBJ2-1 for the parts outside the CDR3, the full variable domain is DGGITQSPKYLFRKEGQNVTLSCEQNLNHDAMYWYRQDPGQGLRLIYYSQIVNDFQKGDIAEGYSVSREKKESFPLTVTSAQKNPTAFYLCASSYSGGTGYNEQFFGPGTRLTVL.